Presented here are 2 T cell receptor beta chains from one specimen sequenced in a study of T cell responses to AZD1222 COVID-19 vaccine. Method: immunoSEQ multiplex PCR; TCRdb's copy keeps in-frame clones and lacks some. The data show around 150,000 clones, more than 75% seen once. The material sequenced was peripheral blood, taken on day 0 of AZD1222 vaccination. These receptors were obtained from an adult in good health.

V and J are TRBV2 and TRBJ1-5; D unresolved. The germline V and J ends were trimmed by 8 bases and 0 bases, with 11 bases remaining between them. This CDR3 spans 14 amino acids. The germline CDR1 and CDR2 sequences are SNHLY and FYNNEI. The CDR3 loop reads CASWSPYSNQPQHF. CDR3 in DNA: TGTGCCAGCTGGAGCCCATATAGCAATCAGCCCCAGCATTTT.

This CDR3 reads CASSSYREGNEQFF. CDR3 nucleotide sequence: TGTGCCAGCAGTTCATACCGGGAGGGAAATGAGCAGTTCTTC. This rearrangement joins TRBV28 to TRBJ2-1; 8 bases fit TRBD2. Germline V gene sequence: CDR1 MDHEN, CDR2 SYDVKM. V lost 4 bases and J lost 7; bases outside the gene matches: 6. The CDR3 extends over 14 amino acids.